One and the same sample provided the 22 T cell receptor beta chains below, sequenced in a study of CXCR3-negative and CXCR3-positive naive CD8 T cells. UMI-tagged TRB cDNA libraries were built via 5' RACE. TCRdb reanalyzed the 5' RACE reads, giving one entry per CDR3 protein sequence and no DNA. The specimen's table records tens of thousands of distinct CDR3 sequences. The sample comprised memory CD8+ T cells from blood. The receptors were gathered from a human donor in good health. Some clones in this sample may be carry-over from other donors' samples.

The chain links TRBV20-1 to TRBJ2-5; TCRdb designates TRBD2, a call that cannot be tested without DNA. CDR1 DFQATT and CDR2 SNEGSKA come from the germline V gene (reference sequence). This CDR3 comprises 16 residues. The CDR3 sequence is CSATSYSGLYQETQYF.

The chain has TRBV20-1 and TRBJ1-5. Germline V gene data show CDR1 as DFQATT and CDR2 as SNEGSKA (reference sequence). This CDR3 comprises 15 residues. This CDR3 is CSAIESLTLNQPQHF.

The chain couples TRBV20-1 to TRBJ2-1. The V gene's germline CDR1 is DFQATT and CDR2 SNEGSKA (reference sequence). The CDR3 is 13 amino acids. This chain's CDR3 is CSAEQPVYNEQFF.

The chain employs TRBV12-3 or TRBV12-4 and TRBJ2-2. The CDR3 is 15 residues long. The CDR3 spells CASSLQAANTGELFF.

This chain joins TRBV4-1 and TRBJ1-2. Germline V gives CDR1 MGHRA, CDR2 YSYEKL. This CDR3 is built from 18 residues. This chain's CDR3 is CASSQPSRQGSLNYGYTF.

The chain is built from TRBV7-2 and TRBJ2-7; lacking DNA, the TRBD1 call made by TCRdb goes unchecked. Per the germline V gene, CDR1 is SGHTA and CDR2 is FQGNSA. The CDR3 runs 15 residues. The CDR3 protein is CASSSILGGHYEQYF.

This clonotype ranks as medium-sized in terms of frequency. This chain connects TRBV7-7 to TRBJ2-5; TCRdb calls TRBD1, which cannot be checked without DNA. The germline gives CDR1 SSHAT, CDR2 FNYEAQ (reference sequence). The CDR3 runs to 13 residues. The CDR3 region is CASSPGGGETQYF.

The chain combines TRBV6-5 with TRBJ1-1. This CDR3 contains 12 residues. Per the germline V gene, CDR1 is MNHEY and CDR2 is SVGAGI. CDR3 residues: CASSRMNTEAFF.

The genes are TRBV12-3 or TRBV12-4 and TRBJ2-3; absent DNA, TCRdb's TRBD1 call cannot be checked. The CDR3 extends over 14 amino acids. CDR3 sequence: CASSNTGQGNTQYF.

The CDR3 sequence is CASSLGIVRGQRAKNIQYF. J is TRBJ2-4 and V is TRBV7-8; TCRdb gives TRBD2 as the D gene, but with no DNA this cannot be confirmed. This CDR3 is 19 amino acids long. Germline V gives CDR1 SGHVS, CDR2 FQNEAQ.

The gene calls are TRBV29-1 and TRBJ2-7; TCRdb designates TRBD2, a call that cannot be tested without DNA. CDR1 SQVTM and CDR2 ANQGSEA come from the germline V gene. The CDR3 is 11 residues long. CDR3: CSVVQGPEQYF.

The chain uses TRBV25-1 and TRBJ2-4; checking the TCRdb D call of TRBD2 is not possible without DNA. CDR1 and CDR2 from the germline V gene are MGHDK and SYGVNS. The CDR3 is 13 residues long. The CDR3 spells CASSELGTYIQYF.

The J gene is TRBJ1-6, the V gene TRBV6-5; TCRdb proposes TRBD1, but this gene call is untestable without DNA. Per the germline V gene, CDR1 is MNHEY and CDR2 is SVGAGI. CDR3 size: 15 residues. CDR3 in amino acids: CASSPGQLNNSPLHF.

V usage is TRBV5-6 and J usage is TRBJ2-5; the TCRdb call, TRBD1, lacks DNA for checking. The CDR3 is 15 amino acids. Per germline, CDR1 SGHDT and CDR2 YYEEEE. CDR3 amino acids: CASSDRVKERVAQYF.

CDR3 loop: CSVEDDWTTSTDTQYF. This chain uses TRBV29-1 with TRBJ2-3; TCRdb returns TRBD1, unconfirmable since there is no DNA. The V gene's germline CDR1 is SQVTM and CDR2 ANQGSEA. The length of the CDR3 is 16 residues.

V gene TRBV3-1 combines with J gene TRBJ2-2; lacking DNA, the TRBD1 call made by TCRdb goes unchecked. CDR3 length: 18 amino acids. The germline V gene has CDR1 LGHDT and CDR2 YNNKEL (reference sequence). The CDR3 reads CASSQAGPGHRGTGELFF.

The CDR3 here is CATSRASGGEGEQFF. The J gene is TRBJ2-1, the V gene TRBV15; TCRdb's D call of TRBD2 is untestable without DNA. This CDR3 has 15 residues. Germline V gene lookup returns CDR1 LNHNV and CDR2 YYDKDF (reference sequence).

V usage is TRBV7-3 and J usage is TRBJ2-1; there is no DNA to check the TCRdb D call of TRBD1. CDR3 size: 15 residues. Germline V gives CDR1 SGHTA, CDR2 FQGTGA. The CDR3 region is CASSWGQGTYNEQFF.

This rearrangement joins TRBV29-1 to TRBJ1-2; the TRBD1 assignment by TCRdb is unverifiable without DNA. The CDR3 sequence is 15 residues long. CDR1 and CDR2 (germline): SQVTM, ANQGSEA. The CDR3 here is CSVVAPGQLNYGYTF.

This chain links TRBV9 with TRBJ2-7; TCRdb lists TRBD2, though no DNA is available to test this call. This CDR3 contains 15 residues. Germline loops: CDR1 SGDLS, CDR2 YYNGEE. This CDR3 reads CASSVGSGGAYEQYF.

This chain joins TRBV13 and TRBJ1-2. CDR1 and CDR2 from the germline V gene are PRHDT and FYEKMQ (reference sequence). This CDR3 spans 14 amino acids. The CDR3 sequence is CASSLGTANYGYTF.

The CDR3 sequence: CASSDPTDTQYF. The chain combines TRBV12-3 or TRBV12-4 with TRBJ2-3. CDR3 length: 12 residues.